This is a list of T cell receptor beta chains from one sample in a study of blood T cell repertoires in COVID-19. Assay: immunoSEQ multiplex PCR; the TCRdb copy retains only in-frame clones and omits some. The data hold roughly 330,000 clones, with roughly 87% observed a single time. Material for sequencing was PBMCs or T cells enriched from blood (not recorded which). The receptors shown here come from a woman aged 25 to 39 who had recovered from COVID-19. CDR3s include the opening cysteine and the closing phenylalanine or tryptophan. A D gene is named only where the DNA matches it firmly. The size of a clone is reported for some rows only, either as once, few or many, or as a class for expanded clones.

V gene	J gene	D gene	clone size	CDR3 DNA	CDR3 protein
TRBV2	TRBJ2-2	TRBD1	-	TGTGCCAGCAGACAGACAGGGGCCAAGCCCGGGGAGCTGTTTTTT	CASRQTGAKPGELFF
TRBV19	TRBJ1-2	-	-	TGTGCCAGTAGTACCAAGGGGGTTGGCTACACCTTC	CASSTKGVGYTF
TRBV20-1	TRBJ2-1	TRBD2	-	TGCAGTGCTAGTCTCCTAGCGGGGCGGTACAATGAGCAGTTCTTC	CSASLLAGRYNEQFF
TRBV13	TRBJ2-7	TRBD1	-	TGTGCCAGCAGCTTTAGGACAGGGGGCCTCATCGAAGAGTCCTACGAGCAGTACTTC	CASSFRTGGLIEESYEQYF
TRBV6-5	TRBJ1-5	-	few	TGTGCCAGCAGTCCGGGACAAAGAAGCCAGCCCCAGCATTTT	CASSPGQRSQPQHF
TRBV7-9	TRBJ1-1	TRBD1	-	TGTGCCAGCAGCTTAGTCCCGGGACAGGGTGAAGCTTTCTTT	CASSLVPGQGEAFF
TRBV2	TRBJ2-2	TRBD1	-	TGTGCCAGCAGCCACAGGGGAAACACCGGGGAGCTGTTTTTT	CASSHRGNTGELFF
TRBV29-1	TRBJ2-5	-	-	TGCAGCGTCCAACTAGAGACCCAGTACTTC	CSVQLETQYF
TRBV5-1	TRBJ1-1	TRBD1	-	TGCGCCAGCAGCTTGGGCAGGGGGAGAACTGAAGCTTTCTTT	CASSLGRGRTEAFF
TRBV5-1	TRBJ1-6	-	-	TGCGCCAGCAGCTTTTCAGGGAATGGAAATTCACCCCTCCACTTT	CASSFSGNGNSPLHF
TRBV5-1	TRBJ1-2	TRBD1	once	TGCGCCAGCAGCTTGGTCCAGGGGGGATCCTATGGCTACACCTTC	CASSLVQGGSYGYTF
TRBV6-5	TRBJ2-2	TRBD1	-	TGTGCCAGCAGATCAGGGACAGGGAACACCGGGGAGCTGTTTTTT	CASRSGTGNTGELFF
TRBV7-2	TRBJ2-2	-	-	TGTGCCAGCAGCCTGCAGGGGGGCGGGTTTCCCGGGGAGCTGTTTTTT	CASSLQGGGFPGELFF
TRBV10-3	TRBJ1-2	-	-	TGTGCCATCAGCCACGACAGTAACTATGGCTACACCTTC	CAISHDSNYGYTF
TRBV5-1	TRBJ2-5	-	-	TGCGCCAGCAGCTTACTAGGAGGAGAGACCCAGTACTTC	CASSLLGGETQYF
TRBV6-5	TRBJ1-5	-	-	TGTGCCAGCAAAAAGGGGGATCAGCCCCAGCATTTT	CASKKGDQPQHF
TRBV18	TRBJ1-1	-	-	TGTGCCAGCTCGCCGGGAGCCCCGAACACTGAAGCTTTCTTT	CASSPGAPNTEAFF